The next 24 T cell receptor beta chains were all read from a single sample in a study of blood T cell repertoires in COVID-19. Clones were read by immunoSEQ multiplex PCR, and TCRdb kept only the in-frame ones, dropping some. Of around 280,000 clones listed, approximately 84% are singletons. Sequencing was done on a sample of peripheral blood. These TCRs come from a woman aged 25 to 39 who had recovered from COVID-19.

The chain uses TRBV4-2 and TRBJ2-3; D is perhaps TRBD2 (5 bases). With 5 bases removed from V and 7 bases from J, the gap between germline ends came to 7 bases. The CDR3 length is 11 residues. The germline gives CDR1 LGHNA, CDR2 YNFKEQ. The CDR3 protein is CASSRGNTQYF. CDR3 DNA sequence: TGTGCCAGCAGCAGAGGGAATACGCAGTATTTT.

CDR3: CASSVGLRSIEETQYF. The CDR3 DNA reads TGTGCCAGCAGCGTAGGCCTGCGATCAATAGAAGAGACCCAGTACTTC. This rearrangement joins TRBV9 to TRBJ2-5, with D uncertain. The CDR3 has 16 amino acids. Germline CDR1 and CDR2: SGDLS and YYNGEE. Trimming removed 0 bases from V and 3 bases from J, with 15 bases in between. The variable domain in full, completed from reference TRBV9 and TRBJ2-5, reads DSGVTQTPKHLITATGQRVTLRCSPRSGDLSVYWYQQSLDQGLQFLIQYYNGEERAKGNILERFSAQQFPDLHSELNLSSLELGDSALYFCASSVGLRSIEETQYFGPGTRLLVL.

The chain employs TRBV6-5 and TRBJ2-7, with 13 bases matching TRBD2. The junction had 4 bases not matched to a gene; V was cut back by 5 bases and J by 6 bases. From germline, CDR1 is MNHEY and CDR2 SVGAGI. The CDR3 totals 14 residues. CDR3 coding DNA: TGTGCCAGCAGTCGACTAGCGGGAGGCAGCGAGCAGTACTTC. This sequence encodes CASSRLAGGSEQYF.

The chain has TRBV6-5 and TRBJ1-1; D is ambiguous. The CDR3 runs 13 residues. Trimming removed 2 bases from V and 1 base from J, with 5 bases in between. Per the germline V gene, CDR1 is MNHEY and CDR2 is SVGAGI. CDR3 coding DNA: TGTGCCAGCAGTTACGCAGAGAACACTGAAGCTTTCTTT. It is translated as CASSYAENTEAFF.

The chain couples TRBV11-2 to TRBJ2-1; 9 nucleotides match TRBD2. The CDR3 covers 17 residues. V lost 5 bases and J lost 5; bases outside the gene matches: 13. The germline V gene has CDR1 SGHAT and CDR2 FQNNGV. Here the CDR3 DNA reads TGTGCCAGCAGCCGGGATAATCCGGGACTAGCACACAATGAGCAGTTCTTC. This sequence encodes CASSRDNPGLAHNEQFF.

The chain recombines TRBV21-1 with TRBJ1-1. TRBV21-1 is marked as a pseudogene. This CDR3 spans 15 amino acids. CDR3 sequence reads: CASSKAWCSHTEAFF. For the CDR3, the DNA is TGTGCCAGCAGCAAAGCGTGGTGTAGCCACACTGAAGCTTTCTTT.

The rearrangement links TRBV7-2 to TRBJ1-1; the D gene is possibly TRBD1 (6 bases). The CDR3 spans 16 residues. Between the trimmed V and J ends, which lost 0 bases and 1 base, there was a span of 12 bases. In germline, CDR1 is SGHTA, CDR2 FQGNSA. CDR3 coding DNA: TGTGCCAGCAGCTTAGCCCCCCGACAGGCGAACACTGAAGCTTTCTTT. Amino acid sequence: CASSLAPRQANTEAFF.

J is TRBJ2-5 and V is TRBV27, with D tentatively TRBD1 (8 bases). Germline lookup yields CDR1 MNHEY and CDR2 SMNVEV (reference sequence). V was trimmed by 6 bases and J by 4 bases, leaving 12 bases between them. The CDR3 has 13 residues. The CDR3 bases are TGTGCCAGCAGACAGGGGGGGCGAGAGACCCAGTACTTC. It specifies CASRQGGRETQYF.

J is TRBJ1-1 and V is TRBV4-1, with D perhaps TRBD1 (5 bases). CDR3 length: 15 amino acids. The V gene's germline CDR1 is MGHRA and CDR2 YSYEKL. V lost 0 bases to trimming and J lost 6 bases, with 14 bases between them. The CDR3 DNA sequence: TGCGCCAGCAGCCAAGATTCCAGGGCGTTGTCTGAAGCTTTCTTT. Encoded protein: CASSQDSRALSEAFF.

In its sample, this clone was seen once. The chain employs TRBV6-6 and TRBJ2-2, with D hard to call. This CDR3 has 15 residues. V was trimmed by 2 bases and J by 0 bases, leaving 7 bases between them. Germline V gene lookup returns CDR1 MNHNY and CDR2 SVGAGI (reference sequence). The CDR3 DNA sequence: TGTGCCAGCAGTTACGGAGACCCGAACACCGGGGAGCTGTTTTTT. Translating it yields CASSYGDPNTGELFF.

This chain links TRBV7-9 with TRBJ2-3; 13 bases agree with TRBD2. The germline V gene has CDR1 SEHNR and CDR2 FQNEAQ (reference sequence). V lost 8 bases, J lost 4 bases, and 6 bases stayed unmatched. This CDR3 has 15 amino acids. The CDR3 nucleotides are TGTGCCAGCTGGACTAGCGGGAGTGCGGCAGATACGCAGTATTTT. Translation: CASWTSGSAADTQYF. The full variable domain, with the rest looked up from reference TRBV7-9 and TRBJ2-3, is DTGVSQNPRHKITKRGQNVTFRCDPISEHNRLYWYRQTLGQGPEFLTYFQNEAQLEKSRLLSDRFSAERPKGSFSTLEIQRTEQGDSAMYLCASWTSGSAADTQYFGPGTRLTVL.

The V call is TRBV3-1 (or the pseudogene TRBV3-2), the J call TRBJ1-3, with D possibly being TRBD1 (5 bases). Germline loops: CDR1 LGHDT, CDR2 YNNKEL (reference sequence). Trimming removed 6 bases at V and 0 bases at J, with 12 bases between. CDR3 size: 15 residues. CDR3 region: CASSLRQTSGNTIYF. CDR3 sequence (DNA): TGTGCCAGCAGTCTTAGACAGACCTCTGGAAACACCATATATTTT.

The chain is built from TRBV19 and TRBJ1-2; D uncertain. Germline loops: CDR1 LNHDA, CDR2 SQIVND (reference sequence). The CDR3 spans 12 residues. Trimming left V 7 bases short and J 0 bases short, with 6 bases between. This chain's CDR3 is CASNGANYGYTF. The DNA for the CDR3 is TGTGCCAGTAACGGGGCTAACTATGGCTACACCTTC.

This clone was counted a single time. CDR3 residues: CSGSGTSGLSSYEQYF. CDR3 DNA sequence: TGCAGCGGATCCGGGACTAGCGGGCTTAGCTCCTACGAGCAGTACTTC. This chain uses TRBV29-1 with TRBJ2-7; TRBD2 matches 12 bases. The junction had 10 bases not matched to a gene; V was cut back by 7 bases and J by 0 bases. CDR1 and CDR2 from the germline V gene are SQVTM and ANQGSEA. The CDR3 spans 16 residues.

This clone showed up just a few times. The rearrangement links TRBV2 to TRBJ1-5; 7 bases fit TRBD1. Looked up from germline, CDR1 is SNHLY and CDR2 is FYNNEI. V trimming: 3 bases; J trimming: 7 bases; junction bases outside the gene matches: 3. This CDR3 contains 13 residues. The CDR3 coding sequence is TGTGCCAGCAGTGACAGGGGGGAACAGCCCCAGCATTTT. It specifies CASSDRGEQPQHF.

V gene TRBV7-9 combines with J gene TRBJ2-7; D perhaps matches TRBD1 (5 bases). CDR3 length equals 14 residues. V lost 5 bases to trimming and J lost 3 bases, with 14 bases between them. Germline CDR1 reads SEHNR; CDR2 reads FQNEAQ (reference sequence). The CDR3: CASSRAAGNYEQYF. CDR3 nucleotides: TGTGCCAGCAGCCGGGCGGCAGGGAACTACGAGCAGTACTTC.

This clone was detected only a few times. The chain joins TRBV4-2 to TRBJ2-4; 8 nucleotides align to TRBD2. V trimming: 3 bases; J trimming: 6 bases; junction bases outside the gene matches: 10. Germline V gene data show CDR1 as LGHNA and CDR2 as YNFKEQ. The CDR3 has 16 residues. The DNA for the CDR3 is TGTGCCAGCAGCCAGGCGCCAGCGGGGGAAGCAAACATTCAGTACTTC. Protein product: CASSQAPAGEANIQYF.

For this clone: Additional DNA sequences in this sample encode the identical CDR3. The chain combines TRBV2 with TRBJ1-1; weak D call: TRBD1 (6 bases). In germline, CDR1 is SNHLY, CDR2 FYNNEI. Trimming stripped 3 bases from V and 1 base from J, with 9 bases between. The CDR3 length is 14 residues. CDR3 sequence: CASSERGGNTEAFF. For the CDR3, the DNA is TGTGCCAGCAGTGAGAGGGGGGGGAACACTGAAGCTTTCTTT.

This CDR3 is CASSRSDRGFSPLHF. The CDR3 coding sequence is TGTGCCAGCTCACGGTCGGACAGGGGGTTTTCACCCCTCCACTTT. The rearrangement joins TRBV18 to TRBJ1-6, with 10 bases identical to TRBD1. CDR3 length: 15 residues. Germline CDR1 is KGHSH and CDR2 is LQKENI. The V segment lost 4 bases and the J segment 9 bases; nucleotides outside the gene matches: 6.

As concerns this clone: Within the sample, other DNA sequences also encode this same CDR3. The chain recombines TRBV11-2 with TRBJ2-2, with a possible D match to TRBD2 (6 bases). The V end lost 5 bases, the J end lost 5 bases, and 9 bases lay between the germline ends. The CDR3 covers 13 residues. CDR1 is SGHAT, CDR2 FQNNGV, per germline. The chain's CDR3 is CASSLGGTGELFF. The DNA for the CDR3 is TGTGCCAGCAGCCTGGGGGGTACCGGGGAGCTGTTTTTT.

The rearrangement joins TRBV7-2 to TRBJ1-2; unclear D gene. Trimming stripped 0 bases from V and 0 bases from J, with 11 bases between. Germline V gene lookup returns CDR1 SGHTA and CDR2 FQGNSA. The CDR3 is 16 amino acids. Here the CDR3 DNA reads TGTGCCAGCAGCTTAGCTGCGGGAGCTTCTAACTATGGCTACACCTTC. This gives the protein CASSLAAGASNYGYTF.

The rearrangement joins TRBV27 to TRBJ1-1, with a possible D match to TRBD1 (5 bases). This CDR3 contains 15 residues. The V gene's germline CDR1 is MNHEY and CDR2 SMNVEV (reference sequence). Trimming left V 2 bases short and J 4 bases short, with 14 bases between. For the CDR3, the DNA is TGTGCCAGCAGTTTACCGCGGACACCAATCACTGAAGCTTTCTTT. Amino acids: CASSLPRTPITEAFF.

On this clone itself: Other DNA sequences of this sample code for an identical CDR3. The chain combines TRBV27 with TRBJ1-1, with no clear D. Trimming removed 5 bases at V and 5 bases at J, with 9 bases between. Germline CDR1 and CDR2: MNHEY and SMNVEV (reference sequence). This CDR3 spans 12 amino acids. CDR3 sequence: CASSPRGTEAFF. CDR3 sequence (DNA): TGTGCCAGCAGTCCACGGGGTACTGAAGCTTTCTTT.

The CDR3 nucleotides read TGTGCCACCAGTGGGGCGTTTTCCTCAGATACGCAGTATTTT. Its translation: CATSGAFSSDTQYF. The chain links TRBV24-1 to TRBJ2-3; D not certain. Trimming left V 5 bases short and J 4 bases short, with 12 bases between. Germline V lookup: CDR1 KGHDR, CDR2 SFDVKD. The length of the CDR3 is 14 residues.